This record concerns one T cell receptor beta chain sequence. These data are taken from a study of blood T cell repertoires in COVID-19. In the study overall: Whether acute or convalescent, the COVID-19 samples came from the United States, Italy and Spain. PBMCs, B-cell-depleted T cells, or T cells were the source of the cDNA or gDNA that made up the material.

Using immunoSEQ multiplex PCR, the repertoire was profiled, and TCRdb retains in-frame clones only, with some absent. The profile shows 45,000 to 55,000 clones, around nine tenths of them singletons. The clonotype originates from a middle-aged woman with active COVID-19. Sequencing used peripheral blood.

The CDR3 DNA reads as TGTGCCAGCAGCTTGTACGGACAGGCTGGGGCCAACGTCCTGACTTTC. This translates into CASSLYGQAGANVLTF. The V gene is TRBV5-5, the J gene TRBJ2-6; 7 positions agree with TRBD1. The CDR3 length is 16 residues. CDR1 and CDR2 from the germline V gene are SGHKS and YYEKEE (reference sequence). V trimming: 1 base; J trimming: 2 bases; junction bases outside the gene matches: 3. The whole variable domain, filled in from reference TRBV5-5 and TRBJ2-6, reads DAGVTQSPTHLIKTRGQQVTLRCSPISGHKSVSWYQQVLGQGPQFIFQYYEKEERGRGNFPDRFSARQFPNYSSELNVNALLLGDSALYLCASSLYGQAGANVLTFGAGSRLTVL.